The present T cell receptor (beta chain) was sequenced within a study of spatial heterogeneity in lung cancer. The wider study: Samples were obtained from 70 or so donors, all untreated early-stage non-small cell lung cancer patients.

This sample's time point: blood at routine non-recurrence follow-up after resection. In each case, whole RNA from tumor, nontumor lung or frozen PBMC was sequenced unsorted. This CDR3 region has 13 residues. Germline values: CDR1 LNHDA, CDR2 SQIVND (reference sequence). V shed 5 bases, J shed 8 bases, and the junction held 5 bases outside the gene matches. The study tagged each TCR cDNA molecule with a unique molecular identifier. TCRdb independently ran MiXCR on the 5' RACE reads; one entry per CDR3 protein. The table lists roughly 99,000 distinct CDR3 sequences, approximately 20% of them singletons, with less than 25% in the top ten.

Sequencing was performed on PBMCs, taken at follow-up. This clonotype was obtained from a male donor with early-stage non-small cell lung cancer. The chain combines TRBV19 with TRBJ1-2; 10 nucleotides align to TRBD1. The CDR3, as DNA: TGTGCCAGTAGTCAGACAGGGGGCGCGGGCTACACCTTC. This encodes CASSQTGGAGYTF.